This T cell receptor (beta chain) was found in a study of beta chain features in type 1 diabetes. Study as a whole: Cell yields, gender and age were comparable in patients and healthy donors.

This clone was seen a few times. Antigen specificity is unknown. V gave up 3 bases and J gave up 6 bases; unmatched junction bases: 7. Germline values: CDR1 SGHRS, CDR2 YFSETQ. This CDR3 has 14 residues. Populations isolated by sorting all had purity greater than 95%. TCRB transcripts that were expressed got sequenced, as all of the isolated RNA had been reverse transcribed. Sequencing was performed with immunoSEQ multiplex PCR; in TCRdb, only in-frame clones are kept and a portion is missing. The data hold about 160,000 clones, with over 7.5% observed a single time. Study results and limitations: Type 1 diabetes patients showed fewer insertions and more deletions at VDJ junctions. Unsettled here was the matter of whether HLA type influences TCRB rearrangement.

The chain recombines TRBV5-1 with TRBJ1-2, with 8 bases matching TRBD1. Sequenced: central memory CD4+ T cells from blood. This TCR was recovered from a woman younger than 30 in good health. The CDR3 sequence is CASSSMTGDDGYTF. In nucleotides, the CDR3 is TGCGCCAGCAGCTCCATGACAGGGGATGATGGCTACACCTTC.